These 5 T cell receptor beta chains originate from one sample sequenced in a study of T cell changes during pregnancy in multiple sclerosis. Clones were read by immunoSEQ multiplex PCR, and TCRdb kept only the in-frame ones, dropping some. The sample includes around 24,000 clones, approximately 86% of them seen just once. The sample consisted of CD4+ T cells from peripheral blood mononuclear cells, taken in the second trimester of pregnancy. The receptors shown here come from a female donor in good health, enrolled as a control in a pregnancy study.

V usage is TRBV6-1 and J usage is TRBJ1-5; 9 nucleotides align to TRBD1. The trim removed 7 bases at V and 3 bases at J, leaving 7 bases unmatched. The length of the CDR3 is 15 residues. Germline lookup yields CDR1 MNHNS and CDR2 SASEGT. The CDR3 reads CASTVGTGPNQPQHF. CDR3 sequence (DNA): TGTGCCAGCACCGTAGGGACAGGGCCCAATCAGCCCCAGCATTTT.

The chain couples TRBV7-2 to TRBJ2-7; 7 bases are a match to TRBD2. The CDR3 runs to 14 residues. With V trimmed by 1 base and J by 3 bases, 3 bases remained unmatched. CDR1 is SGHTA, CDR2 FQGNSA, per germline. The CDR3 bases are TGTGCCAGCAGCTTAGGAGCTAGCGGCTACGAGCAGTACTTC. Protein: CASSLGASGYEQYF.

The chain combines TRBV6-5 with TRBJ1-4; no reliable D call. The CDR3 extends over 14 amino acids. CDR1 and CDR2 (germline): MNHEY, SVGAGI. The V gene lost 7 bases and the J gene lost 8 bases, with 17 bases spanning the gap. In DNA, the CDR3 is TGTGCCAGCAAACCCCCGGGGTCGGGCGAAAAACTGTTTTTT. Translation: CASKPPGSGEKLFF.

A note on this clone: Distinct nucleotide sequences in the sample also encode this CDR3. This sequence joins TRBV19 and TRBJ2-7, with 9 bases fitting TRBD1. CDR1 LNHDA and CDR2 SQIVND come from the germline V gene (reference sequence). The CDR3 covers 13 residues. The V segment lost 6 bases and the J segment 6 bases; nucleotides outside the gene matches: 6. The DNA for the CDR3 is TGTGCCAGTAGCCGGGACAGGGCTGGCGAGCAGTACTTC. It codes for CASSRDRAGEQYF.

CDR3 protein: CASSVTGSHNSPLHF. The CDR3, as DNA: TGTGCCAGCAGTGTCACAGGGTCTCATAATTCACCCCTCCACTTT. The chain uses TRBV2 and TRBJ1-6; tentatively, D is TRBD1 (6 bases). The CDR3 is made up of 15 amino acids. Germline loops: CDR1 SNHLY, CDR2 FYNNEI. Trimming removed 4 bases at V and 5 bases at J, with 12 bases between.